The T cell receptor beta chain described here comes from a study of graft-versus-host responses after intestinal transplantation (dated by TCRdb to about 2021). Broadly, across the study: Multivisceral, liver-intestinal, or isolated intestinal transplants were received by the recipients. Every recipient was given anti-thymocyte globulin induction, then maintenance tacrolimus and steroids for around three years. Samples from three later patients were sequenced in-house on an Illumina MiSeq with MiXCR processing rather than by the commercial service. After intestinal transplantation, graft-versus-host and host-versus-graft alloreactive T cell clones were followed in the graft, circulation and bone marrow using bulk TCR-beta CDR3 sequencing. To identify alloreactive clones, pre-transplant mixed lymphocyte reaction products were sequenced and compared with unstimulated pre-transplant donor and recipient T cells. A cohort of under 30 intestinal transplant recipients, including one retransplant, was enrolled, and 3 patients lacking pretransplant specimens were excluded. Donor T cell macrochimerism was defined as a peak of at least 4% donor T cells among recipient peripheral blood mononuclear cells.

From its cysteine to its phenylalanine, the CDR3 spans 16 amino acids. Here the CDR3 DNA is all that survives: 48 bases in frame from base 1. V gives up 4 bases and J gives up 5 bases, and the segment between their germline ends measures 23 bases. CDR1 and CDR2 are drawn from the germline V gene: SQVTM, ANQGSEA. Concerning this clone: This clone's antigen is unknown. Base quality data are lacking; no much larger clone is found one base away.

The time point label, read with the paper, signifies: cells obtained before transplantation from donor or recipient. CD3+CD4+ and CD3+CD8+ populations were FACS-sorted from unstimulated pre-transplant donor and recipient cells taken from spleen or lymph nodes. Libraries were made using the immunoSEQ multiplex PCR assay. In most patients, genomic DNA was isolated using the Qiagen DNeasy Blood and Tissue Kit and sent frozen to Adaptive Biotechnologies for TCR sequencing. For most patients, high-throughput TCR-beta CDR3 sequencing of genomic DNA was performed by Adaptive Biotechnologies. The published analysis was carried out like this. TCR sequencing data for roughly 20 patients were retrieved from Adaptive's ImmunoSEQ software; a few other patients were processed with MiXCR and VDJtools. To correct CD4 versus CD8 sorting errors, sequences present in both subsets at a frequency ratio below 5:1 were removed. CDR3 nucleotide sequences shared by donor and recipient were removed because the origin of these sequences could not be assigned. To count as alloreactive, a clone needed at least 2-fold expansion over unstimulated cells and a minimum CFSE-low frequency of 0.002% (template counts) or 0.001% (read counts). Clones detected in sequenced pre-transplant spleen, lymph node, or MLR CFSE-low populations of the donor or recipient were defined as mappable. Cumulative frequency of alloreactive clones was calculated as a percentage of all sequences weighted by copy number. In its TCRdb copy, this immuneACCESS table keeps in-frame sequences only and misses some clones. Where compared with another copy, unresolved V genes explain less than half of these, and the others have no known cause. V, J and clone size derive from that table, while D and trimming were established from the DNA sequence. The sample includes over 100,000 clones, with about 92% observed a single time. The ten biggest clones cover less than 1.5% of the sample.

Results and caveats for the whole study, not just this receptor: GvH clones were detected in recipient bone marrow, and some of these GvH clones were observed earlier in ileal mucosa or blood, consistent with an intestinal mucosal origin. The relatively low number and heterogeneity of intestinal transplant patients limited the conclusions. Early after transplant, peak levels of circulating GvH clones were associated with declines in HvG clones. Patients with donor T cell macrochimerism had high GvH to HvG T cell clonal ratios in their allografts.

The TCR sequence derives from a human donor who was the organ donor for an intestinal transplant. This sequence uses TRBV29-1 and TRBJ2-5, with the D gene too uncertain to name. The sample consisted of unstimulated CD8+ T cells sorted from spleen or lymph node cells, taken before transplant. The nucleotides read TGCAGCGTTGCCGGAGTACCGGAGTTGCTTGGGGAGACCCAGTACTTC. It specifies CSVAGVPELLGETQYF.